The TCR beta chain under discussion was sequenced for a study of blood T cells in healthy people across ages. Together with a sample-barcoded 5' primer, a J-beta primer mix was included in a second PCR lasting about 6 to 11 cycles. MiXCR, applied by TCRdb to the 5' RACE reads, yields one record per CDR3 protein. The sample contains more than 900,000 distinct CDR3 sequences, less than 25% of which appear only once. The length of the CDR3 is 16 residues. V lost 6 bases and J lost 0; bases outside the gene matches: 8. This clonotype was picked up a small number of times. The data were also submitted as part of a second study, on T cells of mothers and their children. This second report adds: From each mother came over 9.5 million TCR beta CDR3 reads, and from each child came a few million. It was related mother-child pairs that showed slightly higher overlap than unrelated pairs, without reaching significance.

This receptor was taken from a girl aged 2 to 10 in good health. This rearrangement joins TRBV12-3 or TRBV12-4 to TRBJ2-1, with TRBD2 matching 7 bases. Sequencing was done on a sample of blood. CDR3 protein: CASSVTSAGSYNEQFF. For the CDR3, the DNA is TGTGCCAGCAGCGTCACTAGCGCCGGCTCCTACAATGAGCAGTTCTTC.